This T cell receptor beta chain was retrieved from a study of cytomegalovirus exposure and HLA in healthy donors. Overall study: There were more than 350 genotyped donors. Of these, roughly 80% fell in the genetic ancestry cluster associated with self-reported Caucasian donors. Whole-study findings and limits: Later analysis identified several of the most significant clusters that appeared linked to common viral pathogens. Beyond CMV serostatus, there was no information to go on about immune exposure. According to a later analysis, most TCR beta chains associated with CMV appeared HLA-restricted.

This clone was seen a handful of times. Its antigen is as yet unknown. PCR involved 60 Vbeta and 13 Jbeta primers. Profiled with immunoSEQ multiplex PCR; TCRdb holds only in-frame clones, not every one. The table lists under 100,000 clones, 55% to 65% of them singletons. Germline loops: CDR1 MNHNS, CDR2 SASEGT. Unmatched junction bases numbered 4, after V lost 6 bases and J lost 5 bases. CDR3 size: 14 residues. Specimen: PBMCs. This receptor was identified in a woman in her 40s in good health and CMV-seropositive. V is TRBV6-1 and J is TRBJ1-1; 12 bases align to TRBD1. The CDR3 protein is CASRGTGGFTEAFF. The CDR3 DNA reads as TGTGCCAGCAGGGGGACAGGGGGCTTTACTGAAGCTTTCTTT.